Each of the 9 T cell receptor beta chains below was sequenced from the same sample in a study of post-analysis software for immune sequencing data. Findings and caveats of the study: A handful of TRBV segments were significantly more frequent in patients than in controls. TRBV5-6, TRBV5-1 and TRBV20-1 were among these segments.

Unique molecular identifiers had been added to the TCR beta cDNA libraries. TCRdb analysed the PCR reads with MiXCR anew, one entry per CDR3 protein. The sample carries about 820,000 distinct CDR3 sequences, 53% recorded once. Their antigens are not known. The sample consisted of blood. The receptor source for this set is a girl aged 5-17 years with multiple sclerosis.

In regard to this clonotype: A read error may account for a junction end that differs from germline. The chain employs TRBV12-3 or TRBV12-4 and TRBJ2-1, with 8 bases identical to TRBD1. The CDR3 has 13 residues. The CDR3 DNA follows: TGTGCCAGCAGTTTGCAGGGGGCCGGGGAGCTGTTCTTC. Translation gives CASSLQGAGELFF.

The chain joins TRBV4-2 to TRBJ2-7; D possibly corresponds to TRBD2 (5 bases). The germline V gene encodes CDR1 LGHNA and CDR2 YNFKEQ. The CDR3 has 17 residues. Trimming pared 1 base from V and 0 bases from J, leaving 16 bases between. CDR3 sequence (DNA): TGTGCCAGCAGCCAAGTTCCGGCGGGCCCGAGCTCCTACGAGCAGTACTTC. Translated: CASSQVPAGPSSYEQYF.

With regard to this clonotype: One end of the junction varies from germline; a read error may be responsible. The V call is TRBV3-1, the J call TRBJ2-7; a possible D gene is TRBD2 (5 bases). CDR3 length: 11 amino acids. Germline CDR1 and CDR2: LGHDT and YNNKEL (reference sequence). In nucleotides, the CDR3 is TGTGCCAGCGGCCAAGTGGGAGAGCAATACTTC. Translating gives CASGQVGEQYF.

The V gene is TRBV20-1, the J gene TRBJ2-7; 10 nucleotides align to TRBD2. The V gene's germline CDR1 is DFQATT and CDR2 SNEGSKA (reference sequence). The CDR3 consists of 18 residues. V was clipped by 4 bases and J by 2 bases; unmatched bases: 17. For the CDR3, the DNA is TGCAGTGCTAAGGCTGTGGCAGGGGAGCGGGAGGGCCCCTACGAGCAGTACTTC. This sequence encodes CSAKAVAGEREGPYEQYF.

CDR3 sequence (DNA): TGTGCCAGCAGTTGTGAATCCCGGGACAGGGGGTCCTCTGGGGCCAACGTCCTGACTTTC. Translating it yields CASSCESRDRGSSGANVLTF. The chain joins TRBV12-3 or TRBV12-4 to TRBJ2-6; 11 bases are a match to TRBD1. Unmatched junction bases numbered 11, after V lost 4 bases and J lost 0 bases. This CDR3 has 20 residues.

The CDR3 spells CASSWNDEQYF. The CDR3 nucleotides are TGTGCCAGCAGCTGGAACGACGAGCAGTACTTC. The chain links TRBV7-2 to TRBJ2-5, with D unclear. The DNA matches TRBJ2-7 better at its end, which makes the J call doubtful. Germline V gene data show CDR1 as SGHTA and CDR2 as FQGNSA. This CDR3 is 11 amino acids long.

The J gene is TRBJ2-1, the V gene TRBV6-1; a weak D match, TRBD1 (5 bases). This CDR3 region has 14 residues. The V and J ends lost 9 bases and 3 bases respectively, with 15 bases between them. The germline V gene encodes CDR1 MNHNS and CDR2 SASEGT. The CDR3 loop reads CASGRGTRYNEQFF. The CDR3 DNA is TGTGCCAGTGGTAGGGGTACCCGCTACAATGAGCAGTTCTTC.

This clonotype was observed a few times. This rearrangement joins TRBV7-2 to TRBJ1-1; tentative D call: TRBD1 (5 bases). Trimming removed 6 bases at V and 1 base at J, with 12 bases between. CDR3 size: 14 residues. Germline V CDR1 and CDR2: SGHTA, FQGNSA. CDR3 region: CASSGGRANTEAFF. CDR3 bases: TGTGCCAGCAGTGGGGGACGGGCGAACACTGAAGCTTTCTTT.

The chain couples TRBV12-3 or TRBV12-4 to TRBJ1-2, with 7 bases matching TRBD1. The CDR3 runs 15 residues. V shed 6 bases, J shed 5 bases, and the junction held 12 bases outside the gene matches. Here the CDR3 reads CASRPTGARGYGYTF. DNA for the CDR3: TGTGCCAGCAGACCAACAGGGGCCCGAGGGTATGGCTACACCTTC.